This TCR beta chain originates from a study of CD8 T cells in Susac syndrome (dated by TCRdb to the late 2010s). About the full investigation: The study used repertoire sequencing to test whether antigen drove CD8+ T cell activation and differentiation in Susac syndrome. What the study reported, not specific to this receptor: The number of individuals in the TCR sequencing and HLA analysis was recognized as being relatively small.

V loses 0 bases at its end and J loses 3 bases; junction bases beyond the gene matches: 3. CDR1 is given as MNHNY and CDR2 as SVGAGI, both from the germline V gene (reference sequence). Spanning cysteine to phenylalanine, the CDR3 consists of 15 amino acids. Only the CDR3 region is kept as DNA, spanning 45 bases read in frame from base 1. With regard to this clonotype: The antigen it binds to is not known. Per-base quality was not reported, and no clone a single base away is much larger than it.

Peripheral blood CD8+ and CD4+ T cells from healthy donors, Susac syndrome patients and multiple sclerosis patients were profiled by high-throughput TCR beta sequencing. Healthy donors were age- and sex-matched controls. Bulk CD8+ and CD4+ T cells were purified by magnetic negative isolation, while CD8+ TEMRA cells were enriched using FACS. Blood was drawn into EDTA tubes, processed within 24 hours, and PBMCs were isolated by density gradient centrifugation. PBMCs intended for TCR sequencing were cryopreserved in liquid nitrogen and were subsequently thawed in a 37 degrees C water bath. The sorted or isolated CD4+, CD8+ and CD8+ TEMRA cells reached a purity of at least 90%. RNA was extracted using the RNeasy kit, and roughly 0.45 to 1 microgram was reverse transcribed with random hexamers. The immunoSEQ multiplex PCR assay, which covers 54 Vbeta and 13 Jbeta segments, was used to amplify TCR beta CDR3 regions. PCR amplification bias was corrected by using a synthetic template baseline for primer optimization and computational correction. The authors' analysis ran thus. Reads were annotated to V, D and J genes according to IMGT and were analyzed with immunoSEQ Analyzer, with only productive sequences retained. Clonality was computed as one minus Shannon entropy normalized by log2 of the number of productive unique sequences. Public and private clones were assessed among the 100 most prevalent clones of each patient and control. Clones were defined as Susac-specific when absent from the healthy and MS cohorts, from roughly 1,000 published viral clones and from other ImmuneACCESS disease sequences. TCRdb itself trimmed the public reads at Q25 with fastp, ran MiXCR and retained productive beta chains. Every CDR3 protein is listed once, alongside the most common genes and DNA of its rows. TCRdb, rather than the study authors, made the V and J calls. In all, the sample holds under 200,000 distinct CDR3 sequences, and 90% to 95% of those were seen once. The ten top clones hold around 0.08% of the sample.

What was sequenced was CD4+ T cells from PBMCs. Recombination connected TRBV6-6 to TRBJ2-5, with 8 junctional bases fitting TRBD2. This clonotype was sampled from a human donor in good health. The CDR3 region: CASSYSSSGEETQYF. The sequenced DNA is TGTGCCAGCAGTTACTCGAGTAGCGGGGAAGAGACCCAGTACTTC.